The entry that follows covers one TCR beta chain sequence. Its antigen is unidentified. This specimen comes from a study of vaccination and CD4 T cells after COVID-19. Study information: The convalescents, six males and four females, included two who were Hispanic. Findings and limits, study-wide: A nonsignificant rise from roughly 22 to 38 was seen in the median number of SARS-CoV-2-reactive clonotypes.

An Oncomine TCR Beta short-read assay was used to sequence the DNA from cultured CD4+ T cells. TCRdb reprocessed the PCR reads with MiXCR, giving one entry per CDR3 protein. The sample gives tens of thousands of distinct CDR3 sequences, 67% of which show up once; about a sixth is in the top ten. Treatment in this sample: roughly 10-day PBMC culture with coronavirus spike peptide pools or control peptides (ViraFEST assay). In healthy vaccine recipients, nucleocapsid antibodies were negative before and after vaccination, showing no prior SARS-CoV-2 infection. The source of this sequence is a human donor who received a COVID-19 vaccine. The sequenced sample was CD4+ T cells from blood, cultured in vitro, obtained after SARS-CoV-2 vaccination.

The CDR3 protein is CSAETGTSGGTDTQYF. The DNA of the CDR3 is TGCAGTGCTGAGACCGGGACTAGCGGGGGCACAGATACGCAGTATTTT. J is TRBJ2-3 and V is TRBV20-1, with TRBD2 matching over 13 bases. V trimming: 5 bases; J trimming: 1 base; junction bases outside the gene matches: 6. There are 16 residues in the CDR3. CDR1 is DFQATT and CDR2 is SNEGSKA in the germline V gene (reference sequence).